A single sample gave rise to the 18 T cell receptor beta chains below, sequenced in a study of CD8+ T cells in alopecia areata. TCR sequencing used cDNA made by reverse transcription of extracted RNA. Clones were sequenced by immunoSEQ multiplex PCR, and TCRdb holds only the in-frame ones, with some missing. This sample has more than 95,000 clones, with about 59% found just once. Indicated treatment: oral pan-JAK inhibitor, 5-10 mg twice daily. The specimen was CD4+ T cells sorted from blood, collected at week 4, from a patient treated with tofacitinib. Receptor source: a human donor with alopecia areata.

The chain links TRBV18 to TRBJ1-5; no clear D gene. The V end lost 3 bases, the J end lost 6 bases, and 9 bases lay between the germline ends. Germline values: CDR1 KGHSH, CDR2 LQKENI. The CDR3 runs 13 residues. The CDR3 loop reads CASSPDRSQPQHF. CDR3 nucleotides: TGTGCCAGCTCACCGGACCGTAGTCAGCCCCAGCATTTT.

This sequence joins TRBV15 and TRBJ1-5; 7 positions match TRBD1. Germline V gene lookup returns CDR1 LNHNV and CDR2 YYDKDF (reference sequence). The CDR3 has 15 amino acids. V shed 1 base and J 3 bases; nucleotides not matched to a gene: 3. The DNA of the CDR3 is TGTGCCACCAGCAGAGGGGGGACAGACAATCAGCCCCAGCATTTT. It codes for CATSRGGTDNQPQHF.

The chain uses TRBV6-6 and TRBJ2-2; a weak D match, TRBD1 (6 bases). Trimming pared 0 bases from V and 0 bases from J, leaving 8 bases between. The V gene's germline CDR1 is MNHNY and CDR2 SVGAGI (reference sequence). The CDR3 has 16 amino acids. CDR3: CASSYSAGANTGELFF. CDR3 nucleotides: TGTGCCAGCAGTTACTCAGCAGGGGCGAACACCGGGGAGCTGTTTTTT.

This clone was detected once. The chain recombines TRBV29-1 with TRBJ1-1, with a possible D match to TRBD1 (6 bases). The ends were cut back, 7 bases at V and 0 bases at J, with 15 bases in the middle. Germline-derived CDR1 and CDR2 are SQVTM and ANQGSEA. CDR3 length: 14 residues. The CDR3 region is CSAGWTAMNTEAFF. DNA for the CDR3: TGCAGCGCCGGCTGGACAGCCATGAACACTGAAGCTTTCTTT. Full variable domain (rest looked up from reference TRBV29-1 and TRBJ1-1): SAVISQKPSRDICQRGTSLTIQCQVDSQVTMMFWYRQQPGQSLTLIATANQGSEATYESGFVIDKFPISRPNLTFSTLTVSNMSPEDSSIYLCSAGWTAMNTEAFFGQGTRLTVV.

The chain recombines TRBV7-2 with TRBJ2-1; tentatively, D is TRBD2 (5 bases). Per the germline V gene, CDR1 is SGHTA and CDR2 is FQGNSA. Trimming removed 5 bases from V and 9 bases from J, with 14 bases in between. The CDR3 has 13 residues. CDR3 nucleotides: TGTGCCAGCAGCCAAGGACGAGAGGGTGAGCAGTTCTTC. As protein: CASSQGREGEQFF.

The chain combines TRBV23-1 with TRBJ1-5, with TRBD1 matching over 7 bases. TRBV23-1 falls under the ORF class, with uncertain function. The CDR3 runs to 18 residues. The V gene end was trimmed by 2 bases and the J gene end by 5 bases; junction bases not matched to a gene: 15. This CDR3 reads CASSQPWLQGGMDQPQHF. In nucleotides, the CDR3 is TGCGCCAGCAGTCAACCCTGGCTGCAGGGGGGAATGGATCAGCCCCAGCATTTT.

V gene TRBV7-2 combines with J gene TRBJ2-5, with 7 nucleotides matching TRBD1. Unmatched junction bases numbered 4, after V lost 4 bases and J lost 5 bases. From germline, CDR1 is SGHTA and CDR2 FQGNSA. The CDR3 totals 13 residues. The DNA for the CDR3 is TGTGCCAGCAGCTACGGACAGGAGGAGACCCAGTACTTC. It encodes CASSYGQEETQYF.

The chain couples TRBV9 to TRBJ2-1; TRBD2 matches at 7 bases. In germline, CDR1 is SGDLS, CDR2 YYNGEE. The CDR3 spans 15 residues. The V segment lost 0 bases and the J segment 4 bases; nucleotides outside the gene matches: 4. The CDR3 region is CASSVDGRPYNEQFF. The CDR3 bases are TGTGCCAGCAGCGTAGACGGGAGGCCTTACAATGAGCAGTTCTTC. Combining the CDR3 with reference TRBV9 and TRBJ2-1 gives the whole variable domain DSGVTQTPKHLITATGQRVTLRCSPRSGDLSVYWYQQSLDQGLQFLIQYYNGEERAKGNILERFSAQQFPDLHSELNLSSLELGDSALYFCASSVDGRPYNEQFFGPGTRLTVL.

V usage is TRBV6-5 and J usage is TRBJ1-3; D is unresolved. The CDR3 extends over 14 amino acids. CDR1 is MNHEY and CDR2 is SVGAGI in the germline V gene. The V end lost 5 bases, the J end lost 4 bases, and 12 bases lay between the germline ends. The CDR3 loop reads CASSTELGGNTIYF. CDR3 DNA: TGTGCCAGCAGTACCGAGTTGGGCGGAAACACCATATATTTT.

V gene TRBV7-8 combines with J gene TRBJ1-1, with a tentative D call TRBD1 (6 bases). This CDR3 has 16 amino acids. V gave up 6 bases and J gave up 4 bases, with 21 bases separating them. Germline lookup yields CDR1 SGHVS and CDR2 FQNEAQ. For the CDR3, the DNA is TGTGCCAGCAGTTTATGGACAGTCCCCCGAGGCACTGAAGCTTTCTTT. Residues: CASSLWTVPRGTEAFF. Combining the CDR3 with reference TRBV7-8 and TRBJ1-1 gives the whole variable domain GAGVSQSPRYKVAKRGQDVALRCDPISGHVSLFWYQQALGQGPEFLTYFQNEAQLDKSGLPSDRFFAERPEGSVSTLKIQRTQQEDSAVYLCASSLWTVPRGTEAFFGQGTRLTVV.

This chain links TRBV2 with TRBJ1-2; unclear D gene. V was pared by 5 bases and J by 7 bases, with 23 bases between. The CDR3 is 16 residues long. The germline V gene encodes CDR1 SNHLY and CDR2 FYNNEI. In nucleotides, the CDR3 is TGTGCCAGCAGTCGTCGGACGGCTCCTCCAGAGGGTGGCTACACCTTC. Its protein product is CASSRRTAPPEGGYTF.

The V and J genes are TRBV7-2 and TRBJ2-5, with D tentatively TRBD1 (6 bases). Germline CDR1 is SGHTA and CDR2 is FQGNSA. CDR3 length: 14 amino acids. The V end lost 3 bases, the J end lost 0 bases, and 8 bases lay between the germline ends. The CDR3 loop is CASSFRDNQETQYF. CDR3 coding DNA: TGTGCCAGCAGCTTCCGGGACAACCAAGAGACCCAGTACTTC.

The rearrangement joins TRBV30 to TRBJ2-1, with a possible D match to TRBD1 (6 bases). The germline V gene has CDR1 GTSNPN and CDR2 SVGIG (reference sequence). Trimming stripped 5 bases from V and 0 bases from J, with 11 bases between. The CDR3 sequence is 14 residues long. The CDR3 reads CAWGTGSSYNEQFF. The CDR3, as DNA: TGTGCCTGGGGAACAGGGAGCTCCTACAATGAGCAGTTCTTC.

This clone was seen only a few times. Here the CDR3 DNA reads TGTGCCAGCAGTAATGAGGCAGGGAGGAATTCACCCCTCCACTTT. Translated, it gives CASSNEAGRNSPLHF. The genes are TRBV2 and TRBJ1-6; D possibly corresponds to TRBD1 (5 bases). The CDR3 is made up of 15 amino acids. In germline, CDR1 is SNHLY, CDR2 FYNNEI. Trimming left V 5 bases short and J 7 bases short, with 15 bases between.

The gene calls are TRBV5-4 and TRBJ1-2, with D possibly matching TRBD1 (6 bases). Germline lookup yields CDR1 SGHNT and CDR2 YYREEE (reference sequence). V shed 1 base and J shed 4 bases, with 17 bases lying between them. The CDR3 spans 16 residues. The CDR3 loop reads CASSLSSWQGPYGYTF. The CDR3 coding sequence is TGTGCCAGCAGCTTGTCATCCTGGCAGGGGCCCTATGGCTACACCTTC. The variable domain in full, with the rest retrieved from reference TRBV5-4 and TRBJ1-2, is ETGVTQSPTHLIKTRGQQVTLRCSSQSGHNTVSWYQQALGQGPQFIFQYYREEENGRGNFPPRFSGLQFPNYSSELNVNALELDDSALYLCASSLSSWQGPYGYTFGSGTRLTVV.

J is TRBJ1-2 and V is TRBV9; maybe TRBD1 (5 bases). The V end lost 0 bases, the J end lost 1 base, and 10 bases lay between the germline ends. Germline V CDR1 and CDR2: SGDLS, YYNGEE. The CDR3 consists of 15 residues. The CDR3 protein is CASSVGEGSNYGYTF. The CDR3 coding sequence is TGTGCCAGCAGCGTAGGCGAGGGGAGTAACTATGGCTACACCTTC.

This chain uses TRBV2 with TRBJ1-1, with a possible D match to TRBD1 (6 bases). From germline, CDR1 is SNHLY and CDR2 FYNNEI. V lost 7 bases and J 0 bases, leaving 12 bases between the germline ends. The CDR3 totals 14 residues. Here the CDR3 reads CASIRTGMNTEAFF. In nucleotides, the CDR3 is TGTGCCAGCATTCGAACAGGGATGAACACTGAAGCTTTCTTT.

CDR3 region: CSRPEGARAKLFF. The CDR3 DNA reads TGCAGTCGGCCAGAGGGGGCGAGGGCGAAACTGTTTTTT. J is TRBJ1-4 and V is TRBV29-1; 7 nucleotides line up with TRBD1. CDR1 and CDR2 from the germline V gene are SQVTM and ANQGSEA. The CDR3 runs to 13 residues.